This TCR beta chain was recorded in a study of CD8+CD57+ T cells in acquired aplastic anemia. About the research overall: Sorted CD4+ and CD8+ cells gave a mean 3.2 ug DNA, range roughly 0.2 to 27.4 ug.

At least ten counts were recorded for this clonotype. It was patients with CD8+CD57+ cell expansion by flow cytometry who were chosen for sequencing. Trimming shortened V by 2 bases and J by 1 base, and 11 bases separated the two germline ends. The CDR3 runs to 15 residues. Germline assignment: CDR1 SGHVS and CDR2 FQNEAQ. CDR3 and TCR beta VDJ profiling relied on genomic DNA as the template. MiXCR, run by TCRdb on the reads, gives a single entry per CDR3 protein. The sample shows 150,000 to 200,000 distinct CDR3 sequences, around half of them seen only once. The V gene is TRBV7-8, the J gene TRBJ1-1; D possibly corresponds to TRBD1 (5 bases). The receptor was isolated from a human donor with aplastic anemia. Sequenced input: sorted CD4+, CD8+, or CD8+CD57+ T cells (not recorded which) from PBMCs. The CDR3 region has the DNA TGTGCCAGCAGCTTACTAAGAGGGGCGAACACTGAAGCTTTCTTT. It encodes CASSLLRGANTEAFF.